The present T cell receptor (beta chain) was sequenced within a study of shared clonotypes between healthy human individuals. The wider study: Aged 18 to 49, the donors were a couple of women and a few men. Study-wide results and caveats: The researchers took only blood, and tissue repertoires probably look different. Among a handful of donors, approximately 5% of naive CD4 clonotypes were found in common.

Naive CD45RA+ and memory CD45RA-negative subsets were split from CD4+ cells. Only in-frame clones appear in the TCRdb table, and some are missing; sequencing was by immunoSEQ multiplex PCR. The sample contains roughly 2,300,000 clones, 85% to 95% of which appear only once. Comment on this clone: Its antigen is currently unknown.

From germline, CDR1 is SQVTM and CDR2 ANQGSEA. This CDR3 region has 13 residues. The trim removed 6 bases at V and 4 bases at J, leaving 9 bases unmatched. The sequenced material came from naive CD4+ T cells from PBMCs. Subset meaning: CD45RA+ positively selected. The TCR originated in a man between 18 and 29 years old in good health. Some clones in this sample may be carry-over from other donors' samples. The chain links TRBV29-1 to TRBJ2-7, with 7 bases aligning to TRBD1. The CDR3 DNA sequence: TGCAGCGTCTACAGGGGAGATTCTTACGAGCAGTACTTC. Protein: CSVYRGDSYEQYF.